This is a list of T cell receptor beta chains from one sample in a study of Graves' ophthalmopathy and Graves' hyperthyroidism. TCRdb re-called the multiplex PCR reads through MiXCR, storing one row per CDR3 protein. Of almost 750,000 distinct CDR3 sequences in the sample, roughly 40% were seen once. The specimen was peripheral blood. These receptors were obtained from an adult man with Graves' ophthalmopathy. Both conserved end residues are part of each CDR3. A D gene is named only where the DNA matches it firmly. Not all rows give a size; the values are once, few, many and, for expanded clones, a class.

CDR3: CASSFGTKNTEAFF; DNA: TGTGCCAGCAGCTTTGGAACAAAGAACACTGAAGCTTTCTTT; size: few; J: TRBJ1-1; V: TRBV5-8; D: .
CDR3: CASSLWAGRTDEQYF; DNA: TGTGCCAGCAGCTTATGGGCAGGGCGGACGGATGAGCAGTACTTC; size: few; J: TRBJ2-7; V: TRBV7-9; D: .
CDR3: CSVARQGRGYGYTF; DNA: TGCAGCGTTGCCCGACAGGGGCGAGGGTATGGCTACACCTTC; size: .; J: TRBJ1-2; V: TRBV29-1; D: TRBD1
CDR3: CSAREGTPPLHF; DNA: TGCAGTGCTAGAGAGGGTACCCCACCCCTCCACTTT; size: .; J: TRBJ1-6; V: TRBV20-1; D: .
CDR3: CASSSKQGGGETQYF; DNA: TGTGCCAGCAGCTCAAAACAGGGGGGGGGCGAGACCCAGTACTTC; size: few; J: TRBJ2-5; V: TRBV5-4; D: .
CDR3: CSARALPGNTIYF; DNA: TGCAGTGCTAGGGCCTTGCCTGGAAACACCATATATTTT; size: many; J: TRBJ1-3; V: TRBV20-1; D: .
CDR3: CASSVDFRPDTQYF; DNA: TGTGCCAGTAGTGTGGACTTCCGTCCAGATACGCAGTATTTT; size: .; J: TRBJ2-3; V: TRBV19; D: .
CDR3: CTSSAGQTSYEQYF; DNA: TGTACCAGCAGCGCGGGACAGACTTCCTACGAGCAGTACTTC; size: .; J: TRBJ2-7; V: TRBV7-2; D: .
CDR3: CASSYNRQTGGYTF; DNA: TGTGCCAGCAGTTACAACCGACAAACGGGGGGCTACACCTTC; size: few; J: TRBJ1-2; V: TRBV6-1; D: .
CDR3: CSPGTGGEKLFF; DNA: TGCAGCCCCGGGACAGGGGGTGAAAAACTGTTTTTT; size: once; J: TRBJ1-4; V: TRBV29-1; D: TRBD1
CDR3: CASSIKENTGELFF; DNA: TGTGCCAGTAGTATTAAGGAAAACACCGGGGAGCTGTTTTTT; size: few; J: TRBJ2-2; V: TRBV19; D: .
CDR3: CASSYTGDQETQYF; DNA: TGTGCCAGCAGTTATACAGGGGACCAAGAGACCCAGTACTTC; size: .; J: TRBJ2-5; V: TRBV7-2; D: TRBD1
CDR3: CASSQVGGVSYEQYF; DNA: TGTGCCAGCAGCCAAGTCGGCGGGGTCTCCTACGAGCAGTACTTC; size: .; J: TRBJ2-7; V: TRBV25-1; D: .
CDR3: CASSEAGELYEQYF; DNA: TGTGCCAGCAGTGAAGCGGGAGAGCTGTACGAGCAGTACTTC; size: few; J: TRBJ2-7; V: TRBV6-1; D: .
CDR3: CASSLPGGEAFF; DNA: TGTGCCAGCAGCTTGCCGGGCGGCGAAGCTTTCTTT; size: many; J: TRBJ1-1; V: TRBV11-2; D: .
CDR3: CASSLDNKNIQYF; DNA: TGTGCCAGCAGCTTAGATAACAAAAACATTCAGTACTTC; size: .; J: TRBJ2-4; V: TRBV11-1; D: .
CDR3: CASSHTVSNQPQHF; DNA: TGTGCCAGCAGCCATACAGTGAGCAATCAGCCCCAGCATTTT; size: many; J: TRBJ1-5; V: TRBV11-2; D: .
CDR3: CAWSVLYEQYF; DNA: TGTGCCTGGAGTGTGTTGTACGAGCAGTACTTC; size: .; J: TRBJ2-7; V: TRBV30; D: .
CDR3: CSRQGADGYTF; DNA: TGCAGCCGGCAGGGTGCGGATGGCTACACCTTC; size: .; J: TRBJ1-2; V: TRBV29-1; D: .
CDR3: CASSARGRGNTEAFF; DNA: TGTGCCAGCAGTGCTAGAGGCAGGGGGAACACTGAAGCTTTCTTT; size: .; J: TRBJ1-1; V: TRBV25-1; D: .
CDR3: CSVDWGDTQYF; DNA: TGCAGCGTTGATTGGGGAGATACGCAGTATTTT; size: .; J: TRBJ2-3; V: TRBV29-1; D: .
CDR3: CASRTGEGTEAFF; DNA: TGTGCCTCCAGGACAGGGGAGGGCACTGAAGCCTTCTTT; size: .; J: TRBJ1-1; V: TRBV19; D: TRBD1
CDR3: CASSKDVGFDTGELFF; DNA: TGCGCCAGCAGCAAAGACGTGGGGTTCGACACCGGGGAGCTGTTTTTT; size: many; J: TRBJ2-2; V: TRBV5-1; D: .
CDR3: CASSEGRRGNSPLHF; DNA: TGTGCCAGCAGCGAGGGAAGGAGAGGGAATTCACCCCTCCACTTT; size: .; J: TRBJ1-6; V: TRBV9; D: .
CDR3: CASLEVAGRATEAFF; DNA: TGTGCCAGCTTGGAGGTTGCCGGCAGGGCGACTGAAGCTTTCTTT; size: .; J: TRBJ1-1; V: TRBV25-1; D: .
CDR3: CASAGTGGNTEAFF; DNA: TGTGCCAGCGCCGGGACAGGGGGAAACACTGAAGCTTTCTTT; size: .; J: TRBJ1-1; V: TRBV19; D: TRBD1
CDR3: CASRGDREGQETQYF; DNA: TGTGCCAGCAGAGGGGACAGGGAGGGGCAAGAGACCCAGTACTTC; size: few; J: TRBJ2-5; V: TRBV7-9; D: TRBD1
CDR3: CASSALDRDGYTF; DNA: TGCGCCAGCAGCGCGCTGGACAGAGATGGCTACACCTTC; size: .; J: TRBJ1-2; V: TRBV9; D: .
CDR3: CSARGQGASYEQYF; DNA: TGCAGTGCTAGAGGACAGGGGGCCTCCTACGAGCAGTACTTC; size: few; J: TRBJ2-7; V: TRBV20-1; D: TRBD1
CDR3: CASSVWGQGSNTGELFF; DNA: TGTGCCAGCAGTGTATGGGGACAGGGGTCGAACACCGGGGAGCTGTTTTTT; size: .; J: TRBJ2-2; V: TRBV25-1; D: TRBD1
CDR3: CASSQPDPGGAGSYEQYF; DNA: TGCGCCAGCAGCCAGCCAGATCCAGGGGGCGCGGGGTCCTACGAGCAGTACTTC; size: few; J: TRBJ2-7; V: TRBV9; D: TRBD1
CDR3: CASRAGQGPTNTEAFF; DNA: TGTGCCAGCAGGGCTGGACAGGGTCCGACGAACACTGAAGCTTTCTTT; size: .; J: TRBJ1-1; V: TRBV2; D: TRBD1
CDR3: CASSLELAGGPKTQYF; DNA: TGTGCCAGCAGCTTAGAGCTAGCGGGGGGGCCGAAGACCCAGTACTTC; size: many; J: TRBJ2-5; V: TRBV7-2; D: TRBD2
CDR3: CASVSGVGATNEKLFF; DNA: TGTGCCAGCGTTTCAGGGGTTGGGGCAACTAATGAAAAACTGTTTTTT; size: .; J: TRBJ1-4; V: TRBV25-1; D: .
CDR3: CAISYSRSATNEKLFF; DNA: TGTGCCATCAGTTACTCGAGGAGTGCAACTAATGAAAAACTGTTTTTT; size: .; J: TRBJ1-4; V: TRBV10-3; D: .